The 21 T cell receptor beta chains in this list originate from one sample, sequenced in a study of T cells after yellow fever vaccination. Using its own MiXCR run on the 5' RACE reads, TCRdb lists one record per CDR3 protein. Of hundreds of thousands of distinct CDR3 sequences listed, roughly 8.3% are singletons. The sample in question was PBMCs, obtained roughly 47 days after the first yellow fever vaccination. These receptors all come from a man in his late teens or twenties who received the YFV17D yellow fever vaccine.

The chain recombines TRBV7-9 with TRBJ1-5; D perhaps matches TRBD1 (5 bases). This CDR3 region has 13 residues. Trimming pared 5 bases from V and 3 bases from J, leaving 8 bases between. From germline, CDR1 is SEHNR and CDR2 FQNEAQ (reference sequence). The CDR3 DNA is TGTGCCAGCAGCCAGGGACTCAATCAGCCCCAGCATTTT. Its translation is CASSQGLNQPQHF.

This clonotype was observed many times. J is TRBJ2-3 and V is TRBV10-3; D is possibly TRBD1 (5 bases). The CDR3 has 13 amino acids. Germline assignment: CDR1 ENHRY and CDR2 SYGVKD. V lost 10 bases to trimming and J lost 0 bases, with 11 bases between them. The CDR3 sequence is CATQGSSTDTQYF. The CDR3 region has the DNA TGTGCCACCCAGGGTTCTAGCACAGATACGCAGTATTTT.

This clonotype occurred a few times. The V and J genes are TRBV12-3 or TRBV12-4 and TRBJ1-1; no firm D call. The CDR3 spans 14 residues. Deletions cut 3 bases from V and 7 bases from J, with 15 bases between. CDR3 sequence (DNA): TGTGCCAGCAGTTTCGCAGATACCTCTTTTGAAGCTTTCTTT. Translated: CASSFADTSFEAFF.

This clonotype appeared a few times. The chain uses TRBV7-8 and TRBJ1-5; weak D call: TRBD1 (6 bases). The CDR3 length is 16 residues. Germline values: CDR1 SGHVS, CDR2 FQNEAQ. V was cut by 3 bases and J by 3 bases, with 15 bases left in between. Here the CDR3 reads CASSLAPDRYNQPQHF. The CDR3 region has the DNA TGTGCCAGCAGCTTGGCGCCCGACAGGTACAATCAGCCCCAGCATTTT.

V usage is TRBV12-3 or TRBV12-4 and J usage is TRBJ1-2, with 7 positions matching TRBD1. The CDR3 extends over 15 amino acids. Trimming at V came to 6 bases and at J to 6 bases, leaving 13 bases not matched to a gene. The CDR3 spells CASRTGWVGEDGYTF. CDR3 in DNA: TGTGCCAGCAGGACAGGGTGGGTGGGGGAGGATGGCTACACCTTC.

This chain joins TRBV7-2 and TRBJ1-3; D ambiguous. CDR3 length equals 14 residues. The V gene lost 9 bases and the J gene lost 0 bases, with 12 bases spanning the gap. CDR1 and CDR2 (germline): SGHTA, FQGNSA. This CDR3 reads CASTDGVSGNTIYF. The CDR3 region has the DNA TGTGCCAGTACTGACGGGGTCTCTGGAAACACCATATATTTT.

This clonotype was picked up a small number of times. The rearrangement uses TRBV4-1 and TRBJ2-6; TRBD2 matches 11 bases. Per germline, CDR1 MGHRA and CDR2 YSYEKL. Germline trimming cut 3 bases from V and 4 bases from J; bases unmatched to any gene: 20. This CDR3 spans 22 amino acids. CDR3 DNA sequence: TGCGCCAGCAGCCACCGCAAAACTAGCGGGGGTCCACCGGCGCGGGGGGCCAACGTCCTGACTTTC. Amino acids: CASSHRKTSGGPPARGANVLTF.

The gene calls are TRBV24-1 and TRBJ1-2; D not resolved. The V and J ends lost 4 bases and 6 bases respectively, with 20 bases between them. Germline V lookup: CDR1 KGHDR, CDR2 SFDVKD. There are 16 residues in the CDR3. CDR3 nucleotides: TGTGCCACCAGTGACTCAAGAGAGGCTTATACGAATGGCTACACCTTC. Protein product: CATSDSREAYTNGYTF.

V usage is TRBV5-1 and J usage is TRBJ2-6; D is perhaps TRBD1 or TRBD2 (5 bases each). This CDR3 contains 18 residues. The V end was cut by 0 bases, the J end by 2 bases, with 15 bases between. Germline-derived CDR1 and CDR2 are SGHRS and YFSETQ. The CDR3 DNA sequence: TGCGCCAGCAGCTTGGCCGAGGGGATCGGGACTGGGGCCAACGTCCTGACTTTC. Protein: CASSLAEGIGTGANVLTF.

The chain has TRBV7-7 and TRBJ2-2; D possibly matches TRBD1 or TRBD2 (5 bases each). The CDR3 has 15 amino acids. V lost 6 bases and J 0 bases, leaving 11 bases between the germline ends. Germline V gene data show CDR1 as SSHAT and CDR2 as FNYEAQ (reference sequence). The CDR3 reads CASSTGTANTGELFF. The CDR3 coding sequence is TGTGCCAGCAGTACCGGGACGGCGAACACCGGGGAGCTGTTTTTT.

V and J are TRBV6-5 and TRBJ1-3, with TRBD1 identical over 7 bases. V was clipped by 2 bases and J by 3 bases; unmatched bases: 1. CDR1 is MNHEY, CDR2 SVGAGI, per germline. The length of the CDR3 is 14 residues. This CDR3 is CASSYRGLGNTIYF. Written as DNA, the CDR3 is TGTGCCAGCAGTTACAGGGGGCTTGGAAACACCATATATTTT.

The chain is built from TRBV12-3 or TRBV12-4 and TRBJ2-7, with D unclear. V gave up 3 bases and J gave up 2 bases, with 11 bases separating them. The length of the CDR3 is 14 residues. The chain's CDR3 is CASSFGGFTYEQYV. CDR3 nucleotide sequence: TGTGCCAGCAGTTTCGGCGGATTTACCTACGAGCAGTACGTC.

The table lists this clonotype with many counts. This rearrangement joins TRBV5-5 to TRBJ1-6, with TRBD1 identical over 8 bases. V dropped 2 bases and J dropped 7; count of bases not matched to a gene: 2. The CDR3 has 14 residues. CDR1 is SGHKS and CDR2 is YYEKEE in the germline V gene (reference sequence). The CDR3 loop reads CASSFPGGNSPLHF. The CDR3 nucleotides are TGTGCCAGCAGCTTCCCAGGGGGCAATTCACCCCTCCACTTT.

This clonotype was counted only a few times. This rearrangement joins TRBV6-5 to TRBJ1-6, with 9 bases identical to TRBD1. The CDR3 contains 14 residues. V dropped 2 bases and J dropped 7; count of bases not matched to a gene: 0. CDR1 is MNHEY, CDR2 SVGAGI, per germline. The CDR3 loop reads CASSYGTGNSPLHF. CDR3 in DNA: TGTGCCAGCAGTTACGGGACAGGGAATTCACCCCTCCACTTT.

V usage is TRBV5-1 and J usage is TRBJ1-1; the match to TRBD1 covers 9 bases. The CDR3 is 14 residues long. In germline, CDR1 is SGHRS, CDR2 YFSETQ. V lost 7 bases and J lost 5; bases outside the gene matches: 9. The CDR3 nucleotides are TGCGCCAGCGGCGGGGGGACAGGGAGGACTGAAGCTTTCTTT. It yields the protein CASGGGTGRTEAFF.

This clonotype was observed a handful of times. CDR3 nucleotide sequence: TGTGCCAGCTCAAGCGGGACCAGTGGGACTAACTATGGCTACACCTTC. Translated: CASSSGTSGTNYGYTF. The gene calls are TRBV18 and TRBJ1-2, with TRBD1 as a possible D gene (5 bases). Germline V gene lookup returns CDR1 KGHSH and CDR2 LQKENI. V gave up 5 bases and J gave up 0 bases, with 16 bases separating them. This CDR3 has 16 amino acids.

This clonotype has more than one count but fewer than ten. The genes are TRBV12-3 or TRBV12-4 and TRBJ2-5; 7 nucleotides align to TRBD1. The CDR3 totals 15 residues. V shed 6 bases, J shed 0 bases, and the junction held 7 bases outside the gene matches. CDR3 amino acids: CASSASGTDQETQYF. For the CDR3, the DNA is TGTGCCAGCAGCGCCTCCGGGACAGACCAAGAGACCCAGTACTTC.

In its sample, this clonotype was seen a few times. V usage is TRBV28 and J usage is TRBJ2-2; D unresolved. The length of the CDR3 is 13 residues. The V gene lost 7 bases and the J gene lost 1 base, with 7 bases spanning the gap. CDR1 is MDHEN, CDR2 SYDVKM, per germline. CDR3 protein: CASMWMNTGELFF. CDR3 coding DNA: TGTGCCAGCATGTGGATGAACACCGGGGAGCTGTTTTTT.

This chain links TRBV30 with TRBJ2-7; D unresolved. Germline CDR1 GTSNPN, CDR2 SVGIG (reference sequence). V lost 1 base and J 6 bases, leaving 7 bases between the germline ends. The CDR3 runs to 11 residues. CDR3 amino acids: CAWSAGVEQYF. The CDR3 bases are TGTGCCTGGAGTGCTGGGGTCGAGCAGTACTTC.

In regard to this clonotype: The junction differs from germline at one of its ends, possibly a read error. This chain's CDR3 is CASGLGWSQNF. In DNA form, the CDR3 reads TGTGCTAGTGGTTTGGGATGGAGCCAAAATTTC. The chain links TRBV12-5 to TRBJ2-5; D not certain. Germline V gene lookup returns CDR1 LGHNT and CDR2 FRNRAP. This CDR3 region has 11 residues.

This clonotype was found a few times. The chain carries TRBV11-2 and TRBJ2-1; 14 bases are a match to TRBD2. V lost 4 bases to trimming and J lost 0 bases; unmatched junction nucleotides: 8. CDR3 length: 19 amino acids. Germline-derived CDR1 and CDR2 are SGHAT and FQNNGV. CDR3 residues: CASSSGLAGVLSSYNEQFF. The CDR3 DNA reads TGTGCCAGCAGCTCGGGACTAGCGGGGGTCCTTAGCTCCTACAATGAGCAGTTCTTC. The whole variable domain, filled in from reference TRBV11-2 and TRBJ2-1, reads EAGVAQSPRYKIIEKRQSVAFWCNPISGHATLYWYQQILGQGPKLLIQFQNNGVVDDSQLPKDRFSAERLKGVDSTLKIQPAKLEDSAVYLCASSSGLAGVLSSYNEQFFGPGTRLTVL.